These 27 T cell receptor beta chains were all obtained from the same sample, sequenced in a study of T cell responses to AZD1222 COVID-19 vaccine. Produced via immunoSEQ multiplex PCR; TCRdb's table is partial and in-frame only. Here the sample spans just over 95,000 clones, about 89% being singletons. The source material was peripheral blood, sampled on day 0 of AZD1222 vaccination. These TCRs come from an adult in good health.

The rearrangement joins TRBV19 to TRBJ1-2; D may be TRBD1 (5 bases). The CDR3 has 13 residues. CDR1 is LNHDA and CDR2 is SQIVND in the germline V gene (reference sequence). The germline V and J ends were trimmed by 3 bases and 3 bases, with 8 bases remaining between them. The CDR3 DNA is TGTGCCAGTAGTATTGGGGCGGACTATGGCTACACCTTC. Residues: CASSIGADYGYTF.

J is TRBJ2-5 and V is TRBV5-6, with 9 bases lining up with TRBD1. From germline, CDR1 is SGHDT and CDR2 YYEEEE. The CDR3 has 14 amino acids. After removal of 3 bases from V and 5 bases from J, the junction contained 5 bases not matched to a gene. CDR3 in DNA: TGTGCCAGCAGCTACAGGGGGCCCTGGGAGACCCAGTACTTC. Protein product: CASSYRGPWETQYF.

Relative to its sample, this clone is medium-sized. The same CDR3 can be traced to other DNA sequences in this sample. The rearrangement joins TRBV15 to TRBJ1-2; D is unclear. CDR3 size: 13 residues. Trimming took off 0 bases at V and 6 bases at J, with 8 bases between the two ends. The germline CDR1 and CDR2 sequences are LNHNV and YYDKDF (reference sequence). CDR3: CATSREEGDGYTF. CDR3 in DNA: TGTGCCACCAGCAGAGAAGAAGGCGATGGCTACACCTTC. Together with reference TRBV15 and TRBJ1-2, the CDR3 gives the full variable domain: DAMVIQNPRYQVTQFGKPVTLSCSQTLNHNVMYWYQQKSSQAPKLLFHYYDKDFNNEADTPDNFQSRRPNTSFCFLDIRSPGLGDTAMYLCATSREEGDGYTFGSGTRLTVV.

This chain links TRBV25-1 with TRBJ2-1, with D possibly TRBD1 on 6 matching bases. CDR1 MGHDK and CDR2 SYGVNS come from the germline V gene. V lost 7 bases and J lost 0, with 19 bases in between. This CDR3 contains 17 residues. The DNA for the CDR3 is TGTGCCAGCAAGGGTGGGTATACAGGGAGCTCCTACAATGAGCAGTTCTTC. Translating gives CASKGGYTGSSYNEQFF.

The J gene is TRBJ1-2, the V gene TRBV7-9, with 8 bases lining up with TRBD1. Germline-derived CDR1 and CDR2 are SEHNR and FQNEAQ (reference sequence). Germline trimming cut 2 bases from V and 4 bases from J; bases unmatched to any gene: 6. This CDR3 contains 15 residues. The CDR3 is CASSLSRGPIYGYTF. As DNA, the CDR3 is TGTGCCAGCAGCTTAAGCAGGGGGCCGATCTATGGCTACACCTTC.

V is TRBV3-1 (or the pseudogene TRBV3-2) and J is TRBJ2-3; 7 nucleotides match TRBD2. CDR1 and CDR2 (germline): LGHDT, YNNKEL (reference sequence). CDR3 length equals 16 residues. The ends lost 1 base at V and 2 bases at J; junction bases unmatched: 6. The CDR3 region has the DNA TGTGCCAGCAGCCAAGTGCGGGGGAATCACACAGATACGCAGTATTTT. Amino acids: CASSQVRGNHTDTQYF.

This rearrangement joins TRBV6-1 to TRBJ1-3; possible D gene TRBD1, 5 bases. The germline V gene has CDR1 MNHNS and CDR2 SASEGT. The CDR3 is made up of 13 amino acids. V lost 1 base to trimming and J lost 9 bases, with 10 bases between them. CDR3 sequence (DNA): TGTGCCAGCAGTGAAGTTTGGGGGGGCACCATATATTTT. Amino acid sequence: CASSEVWGGTIYF.

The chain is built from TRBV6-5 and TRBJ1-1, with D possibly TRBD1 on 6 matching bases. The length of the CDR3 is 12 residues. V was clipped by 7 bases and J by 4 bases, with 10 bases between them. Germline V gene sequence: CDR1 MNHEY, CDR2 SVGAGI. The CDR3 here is CASKRGLTEAFF. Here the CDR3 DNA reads TGTGCCAGCAAACGGGGGCTCACTGAAGCTTTCTTT.

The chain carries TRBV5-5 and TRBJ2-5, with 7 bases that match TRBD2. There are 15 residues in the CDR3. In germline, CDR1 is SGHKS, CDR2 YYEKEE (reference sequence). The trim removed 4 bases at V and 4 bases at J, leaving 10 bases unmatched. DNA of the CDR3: TGTGCCAGCAGCCCATTCGGGGGGTTGGGAGAGACCCAGTACTTC. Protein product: CASSPFGGLGETQYF.

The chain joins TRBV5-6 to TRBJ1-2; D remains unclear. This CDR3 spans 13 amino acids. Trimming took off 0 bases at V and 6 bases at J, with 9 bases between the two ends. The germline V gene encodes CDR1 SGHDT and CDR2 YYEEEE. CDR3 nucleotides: TGTGCCAGCAGCTTGGGTGAGGGAGATGGCTACACCTTC. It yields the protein CASSLGEGDGYTF.

CDR3 coding DNA: TGTGCCAGTTCAGGGGCTGGGGCCAACGTCCTGACTTTC. Protein product: CASSGAGANVLTF. The chain couples TRBV19 to TRBJ2-6; a weak D match, TRBD1 (6 bases). Germline lookup yields CDR1 LNHDA and CDR2 SQIVND (reference sequence). CDR3 size: 13 residues. Trimming took off 8 bases at V and 2 bases at J, with 7 bases between the two ends.

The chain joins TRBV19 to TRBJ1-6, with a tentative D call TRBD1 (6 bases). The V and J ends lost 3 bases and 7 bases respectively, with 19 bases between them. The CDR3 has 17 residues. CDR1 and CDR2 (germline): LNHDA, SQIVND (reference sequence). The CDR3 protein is CASSIDRLGGRNSPLHF. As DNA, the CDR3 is TGTGCCAGTAGTATCGACCGATTGGGGGGCCGGAATTCACCCCTCCACTTT.

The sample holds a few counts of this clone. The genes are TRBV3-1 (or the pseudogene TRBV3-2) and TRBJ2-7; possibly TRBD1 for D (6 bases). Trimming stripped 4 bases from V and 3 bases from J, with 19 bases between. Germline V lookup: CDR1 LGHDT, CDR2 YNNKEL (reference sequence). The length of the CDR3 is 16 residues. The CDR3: CASSRTDSINLYEQYF. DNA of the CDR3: TGTGCCAGCAGCCGGACAGACAGCATAAATCTCTACGAGCAGTACTTC.

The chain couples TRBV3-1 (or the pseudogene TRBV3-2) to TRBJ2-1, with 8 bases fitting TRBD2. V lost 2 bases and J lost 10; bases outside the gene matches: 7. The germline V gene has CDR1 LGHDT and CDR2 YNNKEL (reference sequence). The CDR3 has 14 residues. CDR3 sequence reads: CASSQQLAVLEQFF. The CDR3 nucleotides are TGTGCCAGCAGCCAACAACTAGCGGTACTCGAGCAGTTCTTC.

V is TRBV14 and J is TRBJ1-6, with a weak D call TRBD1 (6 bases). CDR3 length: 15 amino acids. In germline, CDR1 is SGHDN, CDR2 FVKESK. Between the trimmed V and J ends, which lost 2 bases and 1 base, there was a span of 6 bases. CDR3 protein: CASSQQGSYNSPLHF. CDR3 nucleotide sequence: TGTGCCAGCAGCCAACAGGGGTCCTATAATTCACCCCTCCACTTT.

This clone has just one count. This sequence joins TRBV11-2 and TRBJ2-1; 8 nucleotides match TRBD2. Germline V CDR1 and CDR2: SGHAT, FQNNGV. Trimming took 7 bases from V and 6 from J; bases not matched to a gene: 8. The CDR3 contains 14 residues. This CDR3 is CASTPGGARNEQFF. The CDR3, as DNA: TGTGCCAGCACCCCGGGGGGGGCGCGCAATGAGCAGTTCTTC.

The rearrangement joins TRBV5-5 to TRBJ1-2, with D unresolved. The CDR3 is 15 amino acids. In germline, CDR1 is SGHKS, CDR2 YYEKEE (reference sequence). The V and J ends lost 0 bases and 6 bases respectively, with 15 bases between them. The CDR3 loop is CASSLADPTGDGYTF. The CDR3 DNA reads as TGTGCCAGCAGCTTGGCCGACCCCACCGGAGATGGCTACACCTTC. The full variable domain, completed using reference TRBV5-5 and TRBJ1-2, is DAGVTQSPTHLIKTRGQQVTLRCSPISGHKSVSWYQQVLGQGPQFIFQYYEKEERGRGNFPDRFSARQFPNYSSELNVNALLLGDSALYLCASSLADPTGDGYTFGSGTRLTVV.

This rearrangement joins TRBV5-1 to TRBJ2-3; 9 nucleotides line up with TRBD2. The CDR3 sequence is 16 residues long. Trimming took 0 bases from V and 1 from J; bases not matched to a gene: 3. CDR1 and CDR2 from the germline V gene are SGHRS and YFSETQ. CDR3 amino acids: CASSLGASGGTDTQYF. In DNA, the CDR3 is TGCGCCAGCAGCTTGGGGGCTAGCGGGGGCACAGATACGCAGTATTTT.

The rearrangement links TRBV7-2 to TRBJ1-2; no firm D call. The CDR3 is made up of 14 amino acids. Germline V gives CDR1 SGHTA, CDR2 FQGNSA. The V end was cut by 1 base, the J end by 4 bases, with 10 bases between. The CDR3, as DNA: TGTGCCAGCAGCTTAGATTCCGGACCCTATGGCTACACCTTC. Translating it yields CASSLDSGPYGYTF.

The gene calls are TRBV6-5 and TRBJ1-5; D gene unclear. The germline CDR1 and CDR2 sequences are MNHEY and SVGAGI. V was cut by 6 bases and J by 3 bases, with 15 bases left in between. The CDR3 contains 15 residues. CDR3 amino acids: CASRSFRAPNQPQHF. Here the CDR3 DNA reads TGTGCCAGCAGGTCATTCCGGGCTCCCAATCAGCCCCAGCATTTT.

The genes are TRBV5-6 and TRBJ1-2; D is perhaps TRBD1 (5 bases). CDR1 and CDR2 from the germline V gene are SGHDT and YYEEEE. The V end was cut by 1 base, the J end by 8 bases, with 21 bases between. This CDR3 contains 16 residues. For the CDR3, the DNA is TGTGCCAGCAGCTTGACCGGGAGACAGAACCTCCTCGGCTACACCTTC. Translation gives CASSLTGRQNLLGYTF.

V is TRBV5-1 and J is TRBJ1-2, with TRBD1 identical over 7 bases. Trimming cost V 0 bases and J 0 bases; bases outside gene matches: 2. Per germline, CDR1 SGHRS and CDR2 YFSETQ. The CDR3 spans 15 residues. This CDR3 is CASSLGQGSNYGYTF. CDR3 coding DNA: TGCGCCAGCAGCTTGGGACAGGGCTCTAACTATGGCTACACCTTC.

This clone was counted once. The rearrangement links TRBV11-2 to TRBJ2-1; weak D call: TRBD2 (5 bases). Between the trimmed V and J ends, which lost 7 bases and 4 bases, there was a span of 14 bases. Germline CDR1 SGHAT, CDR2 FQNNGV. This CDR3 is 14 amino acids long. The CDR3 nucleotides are TGTGCCAGCACCCGAAGCGGAGCTTACAATGAGCAGTTCTTC. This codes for CASTRSGAYNEQFF. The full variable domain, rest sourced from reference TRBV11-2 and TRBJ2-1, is EAGVAQSPRYKIIEKRQSVAFWCNPISGHATLYWYQQILGQGPKLLIQFQNNGVVDDSQLPKDRFSAERLKGVDSTLKIQPAKLEDSAVYLCASTRSGAYNEQFFGPGTRLTVL.

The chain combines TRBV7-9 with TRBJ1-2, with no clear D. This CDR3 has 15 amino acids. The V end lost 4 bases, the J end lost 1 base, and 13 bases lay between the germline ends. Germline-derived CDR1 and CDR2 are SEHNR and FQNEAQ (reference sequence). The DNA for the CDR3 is TGTGCCAGCAGCTCTACCCGGACGGTTAACTATGGCTACACCTTC. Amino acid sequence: CASSSTRTVNYGYTF.

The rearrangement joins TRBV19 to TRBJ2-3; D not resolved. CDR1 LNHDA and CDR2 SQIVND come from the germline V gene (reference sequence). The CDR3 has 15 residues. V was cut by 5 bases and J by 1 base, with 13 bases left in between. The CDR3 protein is CASSARRLGTDTQYF. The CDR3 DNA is TGTGCCAGTAGTGCGAGGCGCTTAGGCACAGATACGCAGTATTTT.

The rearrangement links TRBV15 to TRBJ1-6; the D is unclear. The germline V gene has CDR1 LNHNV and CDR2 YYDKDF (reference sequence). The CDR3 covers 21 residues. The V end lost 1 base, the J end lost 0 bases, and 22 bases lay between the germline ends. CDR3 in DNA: TGTGCCACCAGCAGAGGCGGTGGCAGAAGTAGTGAAAGCTCCTATAATTCACCCCTCCACTTT. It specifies CATSRGGGRSSESSYNSPLHF. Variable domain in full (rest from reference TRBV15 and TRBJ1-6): DAMVIQNPRYQVTQFGKPVTLSCSQTLNHNVMYWYQQKSSQAPKLLFHYYDKDFNNEADTPDNFQSRRPNTSFCFLDIRSPGLGDTAMYLCATSRGGGRSSESSYNSPLHFGNGTRLTVT.

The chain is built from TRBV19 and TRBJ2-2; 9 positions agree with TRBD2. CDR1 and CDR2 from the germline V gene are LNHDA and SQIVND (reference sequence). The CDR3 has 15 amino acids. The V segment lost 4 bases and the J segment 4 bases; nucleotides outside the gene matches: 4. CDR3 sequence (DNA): TGTGCCAGTAGTAGGCTAGCGGGGCCCACCGGGGAGCTGTTTTTT. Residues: CASSRLAGPTGELFF.